Sequencing of this T cell receptor (beta chain) was carried out in a study of T cells in Graves' hyperthyroidism and ophthalmopathy. Study conclusions and caveats: The model foresaw ophthalmopathy a median roughly 6 months prior to onset. Blood also carried most thyroid clonotypes expanded above 0.001.

The table lists this clonotype with many counts. The antigen is unknown. The germline gives CDR1 MDHEN, CDR2 SYDVKM. Trimming removed 1 base at V and 6 bases at J, with 7 bases between. The CDR3 is 13 residues long. At least 3 on the Clinical Activity Score was recorded for ophthalmopathy patients, who also had NOSPECS grade at least 4 and duration under 3 months. From RNA transcripts, TCR beta CDR3 regions were amplified. With the HTBI primer set, the TCR CDR3 went through a first round of RT-PCR. TCRdb processed the multiplex PCR reads anew with MiXCR; each CDR3 protein has one entry. Of about 640,000 distinct CDR3 sequences listed, less than 25% are singletons.

Material for sequencing was blood. The rearrangement links TRBV28 to TRBJ1-5; a possible D gene is TRBD1 (5 bases). The clonotype originates from a man between 25 and 39 years old with Graves' ophthalmopathy. The CDR3 region is CASSLFRGQPQHF. As DNA, the CDR3 is TGTGCCAGCAGTTTATTTAGGGGTCAGCCCCAGCATTTT.